The clone carrying this T cell receptor beta chain was picked up many times. This specimen belongs to a study of T-cell reconstitution after alpha-beta-depleted transplantation in children. A TCRbeta library incorporating unique molecular identifiers was prepared. TCRdb analysed the PCR reads with MiXCR anew, one entry per CDR3 protein. The table lists a few hundred thousand distinct CDR3 sequences, less than 15% of them singletons, with about 4.5% in the top ten. Trimming removed 4 bases at V and 9 bases at J, with 14 bases between. This CDR3 comprises 13 residues. CDR1 LGHDT and CDR2 YNNKEL come from the germline V gene (reference sequence).

The gene calls are TRBV3-1 and TRBJ2-3; perhaps D is TRBD1 or TRBD2 (5 bases each). The specimen was PBMCs, collected from the stem cell graft. The TCR was taken from a human donor who donated a stem cell graft to a child with Fanconi anemia. The CDR3 nucleotides read TGTGCCAGCAGCCGAACTGGGGGAAGAACGCAGTATTTT. Translating gives CASSRTGGRTQYF.